This entry concerns a single T cell receptor beta chain. Its antigen is not identified. The sample is drawn from a study of T cell responses to AZD1222 COVID-19 vaccine. Study observations and caveats: Clonal diversity was possibly underestimated, and the donors were mostly white British, with more females. Baseline seropositivity characterized only a handful of AZD1222 recipients. Targets within unmutated variant regions were reportedly found for nearly half of spike-specific TCRs. Across the whole spike, CD4 TCRs peaked at regions 160-218 and 743-854.

Profiling relied on immunoSEQ multiplex PCR, and the TCRdb table lists in-frame clones only, not all of them. The sample consists of 150,000 or so clones, 88% of them appearing once. The CDR3 has 16 amino acids. CDR1 is SGHDT and CDR2 is YYEEEE in the germline V gene. Trimming took off 5 bases at V and 6 bases at J, with 23 bases between the two ends. The sequences come from peripheral blood, collected on day 0 of AZD1222 vaccination. The receptor's source is an adult in good health. The J gene is TRBJ1-1, the V gene TRBV5-6; the D gene is possibly TRBD1 (5 bases). The CDR3 DNA is TGTGCCAGCAGATCTTTCCGAGGGAGGGGTAGGGCTGAAGCTTTCTTT. Its translation is CASRSFRGRGRAEAFF. The complete variable domain, with remaining parts taken from reference TRBV5-6 and TRBJ1-1, reads DAGVTQSPTHLIKTRGQQVTLRCSPKSGHDTVSWYQQALGQGPQFIFQYYEEEERQRGNFPDRFSGHQFPNYSSELNVNALLLGDSALYLCASRSFRGRGRAEAFFGQGTRLTVV.